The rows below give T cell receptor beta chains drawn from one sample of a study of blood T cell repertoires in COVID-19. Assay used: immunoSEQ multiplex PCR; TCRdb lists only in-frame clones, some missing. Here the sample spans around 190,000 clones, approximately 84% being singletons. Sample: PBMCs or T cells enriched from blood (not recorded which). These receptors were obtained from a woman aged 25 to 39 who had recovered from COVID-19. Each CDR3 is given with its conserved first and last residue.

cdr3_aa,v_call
CASSEQMMNTEAFF,TRBV7-9
CASSIGRGRTGEETQYF,TRBV19
CASSLEPGGAGSSQETQYF,TRBV5-1
CASSLAPAGVSNEQFF,TRBV5-6
CASSDFYNEQFF,TRBV28
CASSLSGTVNTGELFF,TRBV3-1/TRBV3-2
CASNPNPGQIYEQYF,TRBV19
CSVGTGGNTGELFF,TRBV29-1
CASSPITAGGTDTQYF,TRBV9
CASSYHRQGGQPQHF,TRBV6-5
CSVEWPGQGNYGYTF,TRBV29-1
CASSTDRVSWGYTF,TRBV19
CASSAISSAGGTDTQYF,TRBV9
CASSLQAGGGTDTQYF,TRBV7-2